The 28 T cell receptor beta chains given below trace back to one sample, sequenced in a study of blood T cell repertoires in COVID-19. Here immunoSEQ multiplex PCR was the method, and the copy in TCRdb shows in-frame clones only, minus some. Among some 95,000 clones listed, 75% to 85% were seen once. The sample consisted of peripheral blood. All receptors come from a man aged 65-85 years with acute or convalescent COVID-19.

This clone was picked up one time. The V gene is TRBV21-1, the J gene TRBJ2-7; the D segment call TRBD2 is taken from the table without a DNA check. TRBV21-1 is deemed a pseudogene. The CDR3 contains 14 residues. CDR3 region: CASSEGSRSYEQYF. CDR3 bases: TGTGCCAGCAGCGAAGGTTCCCGCTCCTACGAGCAGTACTTC.

In its sample, this clone was seen a few times. The chain recombines TRBV4-1 with TRBJ2-7; TRBD1 agrees at 11 bases. CDR1 MGHRA and CDR2 YSYEKL come from the germline V gene. The CDR3 runs to 13 residues. Trimming cost V 5 bases and J 7 bases; bases outside gene matches: 4. The CDR3 spells CASSGQGAGEQYF. The CDR3, as DNA: TGCGCCAGCAGCGGACAGGGGGCGGGGGAGCAGTACTTC.

The rearrangement links TRBV29-1 to TRBJ1-5; 9 bases are shared with TRBD1. The V segment lost 5 bases and the J segment 4 bases; nucleotides outside the gene matches: 6. Germline loops: CDR1 SQVTM, CDR2 ANQGSEA. CDR3 length: 14 residues. CDR3 amino acids: CSVLDRGLNQPQHF. CDR3 DNA sequence: TGCAGCGTTCTGGACAGGGGTCTGAATCAGCCCCAGCATTTT.

In this sample, this clone turned up once. The chain uses TRBV7-2 and TRBJ2-6; 7 positions match TRBD2. V was pared by 5 bases and J by 0 bases, with 4 bases of the junction left unmatched. Germline assignment: CDR1 SGHTA and CDR2 FQGNSA. This CDR3 spans 16 amino acids. CDR3 protein: CASSPGRVSGANVLTF. CDR3 DNA sequence: TGTGCCAGCAGCCCTGGGAGGGTCTCTGGGGCCAACGTCCTGACTTTC.

This rearrangement joins TRBV19 to TRBJ1-1, with D possibly matching TRBD1 (5 bases). Trimming shortened V by 10 bases and J by 7 bases, and 19 bases separated the two germline ends. Germline-derived CDR1 and CDR2 are LNHDA and SQIVND (reference sequence). The CDR3 has 13 amino acids. CDR3 in DNA: TGTGCCACCGATTCCCTGGGGGGGGTTGAAGCTTTCTTT. This translates into CATDSLGGVEAFF.

The chain has TRBV5-1 and TRBJ1-1; D unclear. V gave up 4 bases and J gave up 3 bases, with 16 bases separating them. CDR3 length: 15 residues. CDR1 is SGHRS, CDR2 YFSETQ, per germline. The CDR3 sequence: CASSPDPGTDTEAFF. CDR3 nucleotide sequence: TGCGCCAGCAGCCCGGATCCGGGAACGGACACTGAAGCTTTCTTT.

This rearrangement joins TRBV5-1 to TRBJ2-3; 7 nucleotides match TRBD1. V was pared by 6 bases and J by 0 bases, with 4 bases of the junction left unmatched. The CDR3 has 14 residues. Germline V lookup: CDR1 SGHRS, CDR2 YFSETQ. The CDR3 reads CASTRDSSTDTQYF. CDR3 DNA: TGCGCCAGCACTCGGGACAGTAGCACAGATACGCAGTATTTT.

This chain links TRBV5-4 with TRBJ2-3; D ambiguous. V was pared by 4 bases and J by 0 bases, with 12 bases between. The V gene's germline CDR1 is SGHNT and CDR2 YYREEE (reference sequence). The CDR3 spans 15 residues. The CDR3 DNA follows: TGTGCCAGCAGCCGAAGACACTCTAGCACAGATACGCAGTATTTT. Its protein is CASSRRHSSTDTQYF.

This clone was found a few times. The V call is TRBV9, the J call TRBJ1-5, with 7 nucleotides matching TRBD1. Germline V gives CDR1 SGDLS, CDR2 YYNGEE. J was trimmed by 1 base and V by 0 bases; bases with no gene match: 1. The CDR3 covers 15 residues. The CDR3 sequence: CASSVEDRSNQPQHF. CDR3 bases: TGTGCCAGCAGCGTAGAGGACAGGAGCAATCAGCCCCAGCATTTT.

This rearrangement joins TRBV18 to TRBJ2-5; D is uncertain. Trimming cost V 0 bases and J 5 bases, with 7 bases left between them. Germline values: CDR1 KGHSH, CDR2 LQKENI. The length of the CDR3 is 13 residues. CDR3 sequence (DNA): TGTGCCAGCTCACCACCTAGTTCTGAGACCCAGTACTTC. Amino acid sequence: CASSPPSSETQYF.

The CDR3 DNA is TGTGCCAGCACCACAACGCGGGGAACTCTGCCCCAGCATTTT. The encoded protein is CASTTTRGTLPQHF. The chain carries TRBV27 and TRBJ1-5; the D is unclear. CDR3 length: 14 residues. Germline V gives CDR1 MNHEY, CDR2 SMNVEV (reference sequence). The V end lost 7 bases, the J end lost 9 bases, and 19 bases lay between the germline ends.

The V call is TRBV12-3 or TRBV12-4, the J call TRBJ1-5; D gene unclear. This CDR3 is built from 12 residues. Trimming pared 3 bases from V and 3 bases from J, leaving 3 bases between. The CDR3 region has the DNA TGTGCCAGCAGTTTCGTCAATCAGCCCCAGCATTTT. Translating gives CASSFVNQPQHF.

The chain recombines TRBV5-6 with TRBJ2-1; D unresolved. With 4 bases removed from V and 7 bases from J, the gap between germline ends came to 12 bases. CDR3 size: 13 residues. Germline V lookup: CDR1 SGHDT, CDR2 YYEEEE. The CDR3 loop reads CASSDTPVNEQFF. In DNA form, the CDR3 reads TGTGCCAGCAGCGACACTCCCGTGAATGAGCAGTTCTTC.

This clone was seen a handful of times. The V call is TRBV30, the J call TRBJ1-4, with TRBD1 matching 8 bases. The V and J ends lost 7 bases and 8 bases, in that order; junction bases with no gene match: 6. CDR1 GTSNPN and CDR2 SVGIG come from the germline V gene (reference sequence). The CDR3 sequence is 12 residues long. The CDR3 loop is CALDRVNEKLFF. The CDR3, as DNA: TGTGCCTTGGACAGGGTGAACGAAAAACTGTTTTTT. The whole variable domain, remainder taken from reference TRBV30 and TRBJ1-4, is SQTIHQWPATLVQPVGSPLSLECTVEGTSNPNLYWYRQAAGRGLQLLFYSVGIGQISSEVPQNLSASRPQDRQFILSSKKLLLSDSGFYLCALDRVNEKLFFGSGTQLSVL.

The sample holds one count of this clone. The chain links TRBV6-2 or TRBV6-3 to TRBJ1-1; no firm D call. CDR3 length equals 13 residues. Germline CDR1 MNHEY, CDR2 SVGEGT. V lost 6 bases, J lost 1 base, and 9 bases lay in between. The DNA for the CDR3 is TGTGCCAGCAGCGAGAACAGGAACACTGAAGCTTTCTTT. Translated, it gives CASSENRNTEAFF.

This clone was found a few times. CDR3 loop: CASSTQTTGEKLFF. The CDR3 coding sequence is TGTGCCAGCAGCACTCAGACCACGGGTGAAAAACTGTTTTTT. The chain uses TRBV9 and TRBJ1-4; no reliable D call. V was trimmed by 4 bases and J by 7 bases, leaving 14 bases between them. CDR1 and CDR2 from the germline V gene are SGDLS and YYNGEE. This CDR3 spans 14 amino acids. The complete variable domain, with remaining parts taken from reference TRBV9 and TRBJ1-4, reads DSGVTQTPKHLITATGQRVTLRCSPRSGDLSVYWYQQSLDQGLQFLIQYYNGEERAKGNILERFSAQQFPDLHSELNLSSLELGDSALYFCASSTQTTGEKLFFGSGTQLSVL.

The rearrangement joins TRBV21-1 to TRBJ2-7; the DNA was not compared with TRBD1, the D call given in the table. TRBV21-1 is labeled a pseudogene. The CDR3 is 14 residues long. The CDR3: CASSNGPYGNEQYF. As DNA, the CDR3 is TGTGCCAGCAGCAATGGCCCTTATGGCAACGAGCAGTACTTC.

This rearrangement joins TRBV7-6 to TRBJ2-7; maybe TRBD2 (7 bases). CDR1 and CDR2 (germline): SGHVS, FNYEAQ. V lost 5 bases, J lost 0 bases, and 14 bases lay in between. CDR3 size: 15 residues. The CDR3 bases are TGTGCCAGCAGCCCCTGGGGGGGCAGCTCCTACGAGCAGTACTTC. Its protein is CASSPWGGSSYEQYF.

The J gene is TRBJ1-2, the V gene TRBV5-5; TRBD1 might be the D (5 bases). V was pared by 0 bases and J by 0 bases, with 18 bases between. CDR1 and CDR2 from the germline V gene are SGHKS and YYEKEE (reference sequence). The CDR3 has 18 amino acids. This CDR3 is CASSLGFMAGRANYGYTF. CDR3 sequence (DNA): TGTGCCAGCAGCTTGGGGTTCATGGCAGGGCGAGCTAACTATGGCTACACCTTC.

This chain connects TRBV7-2 to TRBJ2-2; TRBD2 matches 11 bases. Germline values: CDR1 SGHTA, CDR2 FQGNSA. Trimming took 4 bases from V and 5 from J; bases not matched to a gene: 15. The CDR3 runs to 19 residues. The CDR3 DNA sequence: TGTGCCAGCAGCTACTCTAGCGGGAGGACATCGCGCGGAACCGGGGAGCTGTTTTTT. Its protein product is CASSYSSGRTSRGTGELFF. Filled out from reference TRBV7-2 and TRBJ2-2, the complete variable domain reads GAGVSQSPSNKVTEKGKDVELRCDPISGHTALYWYRQSLGQGLEFLIYFQGNSAPDKSGLPSDRFSAERTGGSVSTLTIQRTQQEDSAVYLCASSYSSGRTSRGTGELFFGEGSRLTVL.

V is TRBV2 and J is TRBJ1-5; no clear D. The length of the CDR3 is 13 residues. Germline V gene sequence: CDR1 SNHLY, CDR2 FYNNEI. Trimming cost V 3 bases and J 5 bases, with 8 bases left between them. The CDR3 loop is CASSEVAHQPQHF. The CDR3 DNA reads as TGTGCCAGCAGTGAGGTAGCGCATCAGCCCCAGCATTTT. Full variable domain (missing parts from reference TRBV2 and TRBJ1-5): EPEVTQTPSHQVTQMGQEVILRCVPISNHLYFYWYRQILGQKVEFLVSFYNNEISEKSEIFDDQFSVERPDGSNFTLKIRSTKLEDSAMYFCASSEVAHQPQHFGDGTRLSIL.

Here the CDR3 DNA reads TGCAGCGTTGAAGGGACAGGGTTGGTTACAACAGATACGCAGTATTTT. This codes for CSVEGTGLVTTDTQYF. J is TRBJ2-3 and V is TRBV29-1; 8 nucleotides agree with TRBD1. The germline gives CDR1 SQVTM, CDR2 ANQGSEA. The CDR3 has 16 amino acids. The V and J ends lost 1 base and 3 bases, in that order; junction bases with no gene match: 9.

This chain links TRBV2 with TRBJ1-5; 8 bases line up with TRBD1. The CDR3 spans 13 residues. Germline V gene lookup returns CDR1 SNHLY and CDR2 FYNNEI. After removal of 7 bases from V and 5 bases from J, the junction contained 4 bases not matched to a gene. The CDR3 loop reads CASNRGNDQPQHF. The DNA for the CDR3 is TGTGCCAGCAACAGGGGGAATGATCAGCCCCAGCATTTT.

V is TRBV12-5 and J is TRBJ2-2, with a weak D call TRBD2 (6 bases). Trimming took 4 bases from V and 1 from J, leaving 13 bases between them. CDR1 and CDR2 from the germline V gene are LGHNT and FRNRAP. The CDR3 extends over 16 amino acids. The CDR3 sequence: CASGSLGGMNTGELFF. CDR3 nucleotide sequence: TGTGCTAGTGGTTCCCTTGGGGGGATGAACACCGGGGAGCTGTTTTTT.

J is TRBJ1-2 and V is TRBV7-2; no clear D. This CDR3 contains 14 residues. The V gene lost 5 bases and the J gene lost 0 bases, with 10 bases spanning the gap. Germline CDR1 is SGHTA and CDR2 is FQGNSA. This chain's CDR3 is CASSPHTSNYGYTF. The DNA for the CDR3 is TGTGCCAGCAGCCCCCACACCTCTAACTATGGCTACACCTTC.

This chain uses TRBV3-1 (or the pseudogene TRBV3-2) with TRBJ1-5; D unclear. From germline, CDR1 is LGHDT and CDR2 YNNKEL (reference sequence). CDR3 length: 14 residues. The germline V and J ends were trimmed by 4 bases and 3 bases, with 10 bases remaining between them. The CDR3 is CASSLRGPNQPQHF. DNA of the CDR3: TGTGCCAGCAGCCTTCGAGGTCCCAATCAGCCCCAGCATTTT.

The V and J genes are TRBV6-5 and TRBJ2-7; TRBD2 agrees at 12 bases. V dropped 2 bases and J dropped 4; count of bases not matched to a gene: 3. Germline V CDR1 and CDR2: MNHEY, SVGAGI. CDR3 length equals 15 residues. The CDR3 loop reads CASSYRLAGGYEQYF. DNA for the CDR3: TGTGCCAGCAGTTACAGGCTAGCGGGAGGGTACGAGCAGTACTTC.

J is TRBJ2-5 and V is TRBV11-2; 8 nucleotides align to TRBD1. V was pared by 5 bases and J by 2 bases, with 13 bases of the junction left unmatched. The CDR3 sequence is 17 residues long. CDR1 and CDR2 from the germline V gene are SGHAT and FQNNGV. DNA for the CDR3: TGTGCCAGCAGCGTCCTTTCGGGCAGGGGGCCTCAAGAGACCCAGTACTTC. This encodes CASSVLSGRGPQETQYF.